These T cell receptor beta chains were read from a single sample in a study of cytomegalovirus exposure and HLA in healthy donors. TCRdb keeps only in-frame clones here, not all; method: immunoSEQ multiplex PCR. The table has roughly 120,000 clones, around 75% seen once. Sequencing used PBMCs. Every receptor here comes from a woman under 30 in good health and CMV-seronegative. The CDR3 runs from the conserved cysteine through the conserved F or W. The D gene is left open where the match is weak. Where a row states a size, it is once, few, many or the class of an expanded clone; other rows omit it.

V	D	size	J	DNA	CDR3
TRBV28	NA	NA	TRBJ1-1	TGTGCCAGCAGTTCAATCAGGATCTGGAACACTGAAGCTTTCTTT	CASSSIRIWNTEAFF
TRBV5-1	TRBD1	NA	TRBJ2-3	TGCGCCAGCAGCTGGGGGGGACAGGGGCCAGATACGCAGTATTTT	CASSWGGQGPDTQYF
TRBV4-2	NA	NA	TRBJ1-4	TGTGCCAGCAGCCAAGATCCCGGGGCAACTAATGAAAAACTGTTTTTT	CASSQDPGATNEKLFF
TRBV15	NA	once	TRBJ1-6	TGTGCCACCAGCAGAGTCGGTAATTCACCCCTCCACTTT	CATSRVGNSPLHF
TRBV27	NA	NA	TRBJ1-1	TGTGCCAGCAGTTTACTAGGTGGCACTGAAGCTTTCTTT	CASSLLGGTEAFF
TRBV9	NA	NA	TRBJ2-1	TGTGCCAGCAGCTCGACTAGCAATGAGCAGTTCTTC	CASSSTSNEQFF
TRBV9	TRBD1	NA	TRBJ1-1	TGTGCCAGCAGCGCGGGTGACAGGGGAGGGACTGAAGCTTTCTTT	CASSAGDRGGTEAFF
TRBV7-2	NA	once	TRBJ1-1	TGTGCCAGCAGCCCCACGGGGATGAACACTGAAGCTTTCTTT	CASSPTGMNTEAFF
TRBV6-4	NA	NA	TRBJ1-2	TGTGCCAGCAGTTCGGGACAATTCTATGGCTACACCTTC	CASSSGQFYGYTF
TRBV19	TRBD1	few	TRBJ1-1	TGTGCCAGTAGTATAGACAGGGGGCCCGCTGAAGCTTTCTTT	CASSIDRGPAEAFF
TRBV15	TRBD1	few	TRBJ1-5	TGTGCCACCAGCAGAGATATAGTCAACAGGGGGCAGCCCCAGCATTTT	CATSRDIVNRGQPQHF
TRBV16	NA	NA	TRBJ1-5	TGTGCCAGCAGCCAACTCCTGAGTCAGCCCCAGCATTTT	CASSQLLSQPQHF
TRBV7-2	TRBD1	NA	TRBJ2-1	TGTGCCAGCAGCTTAGAAAGACAGGGAAGAGAGCAGTTCTTC	CASSLERQGREQFF
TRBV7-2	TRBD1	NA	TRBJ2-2	TGTGCCAGCAGCTTAATCGCAGGGGGCGCGAGCGGGGAGCTGTTTTTT	CASSLIAGGASGELFF
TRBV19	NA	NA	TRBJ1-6	TGTGCCAGTAGTGGGGGAGGCAATTCACCCCTCCACTTT	CASSGGGNSPLHF
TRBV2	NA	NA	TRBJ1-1	TGTGCCAGCATATTAGACAGCCCGAACACTGAAGCTTTCTTT	CASILDSPNTEAFF
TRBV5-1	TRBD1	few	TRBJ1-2	TGCGCCAGCAGCCTCTGGGGTGGGGACAGTGAAGGCTACACCTTC	CASSLWGGDSEGYTF
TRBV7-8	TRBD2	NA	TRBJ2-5	TGTGCCAGCAGCTTAGGCGGTAGCGGGGTAGAGGAGACCCAGTACTTC	CASSLGGSGVEETQYF
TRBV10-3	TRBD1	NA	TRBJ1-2	TGTGCCATCAGACGAAGTGAGGGGACAGGGGATGGCTACACCTTC	CAIRRSEGTGDGYTF
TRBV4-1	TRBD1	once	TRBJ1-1	TGCGCCAGCAGCCAAGAGCGACAGGGCTACACTGAAGCTTTCTTT	CASSQERQGYTEAFF
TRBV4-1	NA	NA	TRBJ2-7	TGCGCCAGCAGCCAACCCGAGGACAGCAACTACGAGCAGTACTTC	CASSQPEDSNYEQYF